The T cell receptor (beta chain) described here comes from a study of shared clonotypes between healthy human individuals. Assay used: immunoSEQ multiplex PCR; TCRdb lists only in-frame clones, some missing. The table lists over a million clones, approximately 80% of them singletons. Notes on the study in general: Across subsets, estimated richness was generally greater for naive than for memory populations.

Remarks on this clone: Antigen unknown.

CDR1 and CDR2 from the germline V gene are SGHRS and YFSETQ. V lost 0 bases, J lost 5 bases, and 11 bases lay in between. The CDR3 has 14 amino acids. V usage is TRBV5-1 and J usage is TRBJ2-5; no clear D. The sequencing input was memory CD4+ T cells from PBMCs. Subset given: CD45RA-negative fraction. This clonotype was obtained from a man between 18 and 29 years old in good health. Some clones in this sample may be carry-over from other donors' samples. CDR3 sequence (DNA): TGCGCCAGCAGCTTGGGGTGGGTTGGGGAGACCCAGTACTTC. Translating gives CASSLGWVGETQYF.